These T cell receptor beta chains were read from a single sample in a study of human T cells and chemical hapten exposure. TCRdb fed the RACE reads into MiXCR, producing one record per CDR3 protein. The table includes 75,000 to 95,000 distinct CDR3 sequences, about 12% detected once. Specimen: whole blood, collected in connection with sensitization to the hapten diphenylcyclopropenone (DPC). The receptors were gathered from a woman aged 55-70 years with alopecia areata. Some clones in this sample may be carry-over from other donors' samples. The CDR3 runs from the conserved cysteine through the conserved F or W. A D gene is named only where the DNA matches it firmly. The size field is filled for only some rows; it gives once, few, many or a size class.

CDR3: CSVFGGANVLTF
DNA: TGCAGCGTTTTCGGTGGGGCCAACGTCCTGACTTTC
D: .
V: TRBV29-1
J: TRBJ2-6
size: few

CDR3: CASSESAVYGYTF
DNA: TGCGCCAGCAGTGAGTCGGCAGTTTATGGCTACACCTTC
D: .
V: TRBV10-1
J: TRBJ1-2
size: .

CDR3: CASSLAPQNEQYF
DNA: TGTGCCAGCAGCTTAGCCCCACAGAACGAGCAGTACTTC
D: .
V: TRBV11-2
J: TRBJ2-7
size: many

CDR3: CASSITGGLDTEAFF
DNA: TGTGCCAGCAGTATCACAGGGGGCTTAGACACTGAAGCTTTCTTT
D: TRBD1
V: TRBV12-3/TRBV12-4
J: TRBJ1-1
size: many

CDR3: CSALRAGTTTGELFF
DNA: TGCAGTGCACTCCGAGCGGGGACCACGACCGGGGAGCTGTTTTTT
D: TRBD2
V: TRBV20-1
J: TRBJ2-2
size: many

CDR3: CASSQDGLYPLSSKPQHF
DNA: TGCGCCAGCAGCCAAGATGGTTTGTACCCCTTGAGTAGCAAGCCCCAGCATTTT
D: .
V: TRBV4-1
J: TRBJ1-5
size: .

CDR3: CASSGTGNYEQYF
DNA: TGCGCCAGCAGTGGCACAGGGAACTACGAGCAGTACTTC
D: .
V: TRBV10-1
J: TRBJ2-7
size: many

CDR3: CASSQDSWARGGFRDTQYF
DNA: TGCGCCAGCAGCCAAGATTCTTGGGCGCGGGGGGGATTCAGGGATACGCAGTATTTT
D: TRBD2
V: TRBV4-1
J: TRBJ2-3
size: .

CDR3: CASSLGTSGGAAQYF
DNA: TGTGCCAGCAGCCTGGGGACTAGCGGGGGCGCGGCCCAGTACTTC
D: TRBD2
V: TRBV3-1
J: TRBJ2-5
size: many

CDR3: CSARDLRRQGLSYNEQFF
DNA: TGCAGTGCTAGAGATCTCCGACGACAGGGACTCTCCTACAATGAGCAGTTCTTC
D: .
V: TRBV20-1
J: TRBJ2-1
size: many

CDR3: CASSSNRLAGQETQYF
DNA: TGTGCCAGCAGCTCAAACCGACTAGCGGGCCAAGAGACCCAGTACTTC
D: TRBD2
V: TRBV7-9
J: TRBJ2-5
size: few

CDR3: CASSSSGGPSYEQYF
DNA: TGTGCCAGCAGCAGCAGCGGGGGGCCCTCCTACGAGCAGTACTTC
D: TRBD2
V: TRBV11-2
J: TRBJ2-7
size: .

CDR3: CASSPAPGSDTQYF
DNA: TGTGCCAGCAGCCCGGCCCCAGGGTCAGATACGCAGTATTTT
D: .
V: TRBV7-2
J: TRBJ2-3
size: .

CDR3: CASSFSRTNEKLFF
DNA: TGTGCCAGCAGCTTCTCCAGAACTAATGAAAAACTGTTTTTT
D: .
V: TRBV7-9
J: TRBJ1-4
size: many

CDR3: CASSSGTVTTNEKLFF
DNA: TGTGCCAGCAGCTCCGGGACAGTGACAACTAATGAAAAACTGTTTTTT
D: TRBD1
V: TRBV7-9
J: TRBJ1-4
size: many

CDR3: CAITTMRAPYEQYF
DNA: TGTGCCATCACCACAATGCGGGCACCCTACGAGCAGTACTTC
D: .
V: TRBV10-3
J: TRBJ2-7
size: many

CDR3: CASSPSQGSYNEQFF
DNA: TGTGCCAGCAGCCCCAGCCAGGGGTCCTACAATGAGCAGTTCTTC
D: .
V: TRBV7-2
J: TRBJ2-1
size: many

CDR3: CASSMDSYGYTF
DNA: TGTGCCAGTAGTATGGACAGCTATGGCTACACCTTC
D: .
V: TRBV19
J: TRBJ1-2
size: few

CDR3: CASSLDQGEHQPQHF
DNA: TGCGCCAGCAGCTTGGATCAGGGCGAGCATCAGCCCCAGCATTTT
D: .
V: TRBV5-1
J: TRBJ1-5
size: .

CDR3: CASSPWGTANTEAFF
DNA: TGTGCCAGCAGCCCATGGGGGACGGCGAACACTGAAGCTTTCTTT
D: .
V: TRBV3-1
J: TRBJ1-1
size: .

CDR3: CASTPGRGGLDTQYF
DNA: TGTGCCAGCACCCCGGGCCGGGGAGGGCTAGATACGCAGTATTTT
D: TRBD2
V: TRBV7-6
J: TRBJ2-3
size: many

CDR3: CASSTPTGELFF
DNA: TGTGCCAGCAGTACCCCCACCGGGGAGCTGTTTTTT
D: .
V: TRBV7-3
J: TRBJ2-2
size: few

CDR3: CASSQEGSAVKAFF
DNA: TGTGCCAGCAGCCAAGAAGGTTCGGCAGTTAAAGCTTTCTTT
D: .
V: TRBV3-1
J: TRBJ1-1
size: .

CDR3: CASRGTEAFF
DNA: TGTGCCAGCAGGGGTACTGAAGCTTTCTTT
D: .
V: TRBV7-9
J: TRBJ1-1
size: many

CDR3: CASSLLRAQFPRRETQYF
DNA: TGTGCCAGCAGCTTATTGAGAGCCCAATTCCCCCGGCGAGAGACCCAGTACTTC
D: .
V: TRBV7-9
J: TRBJ2-5
size: many

CDR3: CASSFAGEGTEAFF
DNA: TGTGCCAGCAGCTTTGCAGGGGAAGGTACTGAAGCTTTCTTT
D: .
V: TRBV7-9
J: TRBJ1-1
size: .

CDR3: CASSHLDREETQYF
DNA: TGTGCCAGCAGCCACCTGGACAGAGAAGAGACCCAGTACTTC
D: .
V: TRBV14
J: TRBJ2-5
size: .

CDR3: CASSVAPVGAGTQYF
DNA: TGTGCCAGCAGCGTAGCCCCCGTGGGGGCGGGGACCCAGTACTTC
D: .
V: TRBV9
J: TRBJ2-5
size: many

CDR3: CATGGGADTEAFF
DNA: TGTGCCACCGGGGGGGGCGCGGACACTGAAGCTTTCTTT
D: .
V: TRBV10-3
J: TRBJ1-1
size: .

CDR3: CASSLDWNSPLHF
DNA: TGTGCCAGCAGCTTGGACTGGAATTCACCCCTCCACTTT
D: .
V: TRBV5-4
J: TRBJ1-6
size: few

CDR3: CSVDRRSYNEQFF
DNA: TGCAGCGTAGACAGGAGATCCTACAATGAGCAGTTCTTC
D: .
V: TRBV29-1
J: TRBJ2-1
size: .

CDR3: CASSADRFPQYF
DNA: TGTGCCAGCAGCGCCGACCGTTTTCCCCAGTACTTC
D: .
V: TRBV9
J: TRBJ2-5
size: few

CDR3: CAVGQPPIGELFF
DNA: TGTGCCGTCGGACAGCCTCCCATCGGGGAGCTGTTTTTT
D: .
V: TRBV3-1
J: TRBJ2-2
size: .

CDR3: CSGIAPSTDTQYF
DNA: TGCAGCGGGATTGCCCCTAGCACAGATACGCAGTATTTT
D: .
V: TRBV29-1
J: TRBJ2-3
size: many

CDR3: CASSYRAGNYGYTF
DNA: TGTGCCAGCAGTTATAGGGCAGGCAACTATGGCTACACCTTC
D: .
V: TRBV6-6
J: TRBJ1-2
size: many

CDR3: CASSLEATHSYEQYF
DNA: TGTGCCAGTAGCCTAGAGGCCACCCACTCCTACGAGCAGTACTTC
D: .
V: TRBV19
J: TRBJ2-7
size: few

CDR3: CASNGQWGLVEQFF
DNA: TGTGCCAGCAACGGACAGTGGGGCTTGGTTGAGCAGTTCTTC
D: .
V: TRBV2
J: TRBJ2-1
size: .

CDR3: CASSYARNTEAFF
DNA: TGTGCCAGCAGTTACGCTCGGAACACTGAAGCTTTCTTT
D: .
V: TRBV6-5
J: TRBJ1-1
size: few

CDR3: CSARDLGGVVSREAFF
DNA: TGCAGTGCTAGAGATTTGGGTGGAGTCGTCTCTCGGGAAGCTTTCTTT
D: .
V: TRBV20-1
J: TRBJ1-1
size: many

CDR3: CSARTGGDQPQHF
DNA: TGCAGCGCCCGGACAGGGGGCGATCAGCCCCAGCATTTT
D: TRBD1
V: TRBV29-1
J: TRBJ1-5
size: many

CDR3: CASSYLTGTSVHEQYF
DNA: TGTGCCAGCAGTTACCTAACCGGGACAAGCGTCCACGAGCAGTACTTC
D: .
V: TRBV6-6
J: TRBJ2-7
size: many

CDR3: CASSFRQGLRSGYTF
DNA: TGTGCCAGCAGCTTTAGACAGGGACTGAGGTCTGGCTACACCTTC
D: TRBD1
V: TRBV5-4
J: TRBJ1-2
size: few

CDR3: CSVGYQGGTEAFF
DNA: TGCAGCGTTGGCTACCAGGGCGGGACTGAAGCTTTCTTT
D: .
V: TRBV29-1
J: TRBJ1-1
size: .

CDR3: CSVESGTTEAFF
DNA: TGCAGCGTTGAATCCGGGACCACTGAAGCTTTCTTT
D: .
V: TRBV29-1
J: TRBJ1-1
size: .

CDR3: CASSQDHRGGSPLHF
DNA: TGTGCCAGCAGCCAAGATCACCGGGGCGGTTCACCCCTCCACTTT
D: .
V: TRBV3-1
J: TRBJ1-6
size: few

CDR3: CASSSQGYTEAFF
DNA: TGTGCCAGCAGTTCGCAGGGTTACACTGAAGCTTTCTTT
D: .
V: TRBV7-9
J: TRBJ1-1
size: .

CDR3: CASSHPPGGGSKDYGYTF
DNA: TGTGCTAGCAGCCACCCCCCAGGGGGAGGCAGCAAGGACTATGGCTACACCTTC
D: TRBD1
V: TRBV7-7
J: TRBJ1-2
size: many

CDR3: CASSYGGQLNTEAFF
DNA: TGTGCCAGCAGTTACGGAGGACAGTTGAACACTGAAGCTTTCTTT
D: .
V: TRBV6-2/TRBV6-3
J: TRBJ1-1
size: .

CDR3: CSAGTDRNSPLHF
DNA: TGCAGCGCCGGGACAGATCGTAATTCACCCCTCCACTTT
D: TRBD1
V: TRBV29-1
J: TRBJ1-6
size: many

CDR3: CASSLVAGGPHEQFF
DNA: TGTGCCAGCAGTTTAGTAGCGGGGGGGCCCCATGAGCAGTTCTTC
D: TRBD2
V: TRBV12-3/TRBV12-4
J: TRBJ2-1
size: many

CDR3: CASTSRAGTYNEQFF
DNA: TGCGCCAGCACCAGCCGAGCGGGGACTTACAATGAGCAGTTCTTC
D: TRBD2
V: TRBV10-2
J: TRBJ2-1
size: many

CDR3: CASSLVRGLYSYEQYF
DNA: TGTGCCAGCAGCTTGGTCAGAGGTCTTTACTCCTACGAGCAGTACTTC
D: .
V: TRBV7-9
J: TRBJ2-7
size: many

CDR3: CAISATTSGASDEQFF
DNA: TGTGCCATCAGTGCCACGACTAGCGGGGCCTCGGATGAGCAGTTCTTC
D: TRBD2
V: TRBV10-3
J: TRBJ2-1
size: .

CDR3: CASTDWADFSYEQYF
DNA: TGTGCCAGCACAGACTGGGCAGACTTCTCCTACGAGCAGTACTTC
D: .
V: TRBV6-1
J: TRBJ2-7
size: few

CDR3: CASGLWARTTEKLFF
DNA: TGTGCTAGTGGTTTGTGGGCCCGGACTACAGAGAAACTGTTTTTT
D: .
V: TRBV12-5
J: TRBJ1-4
size: many

CDR3: CASSDSGSSTDTQYF
DNA: TGTGCCAGCAGTGATTCAGGGTCTAGCACAGATACGCAGTATTTT
D: .
V: TRBV2
J: TRBJ2-3
size: many

CDR3: CASSPGDRRNTEAFF
DNA: TGTGCCAGCAGCCCAGGGGACAGGAGAAACACTGAAGCTTTCTTT
D: TRBD1
V: TRBV7-2
J: TRBJ1-1
size: few

CDR3: CASTGQTGRYQPQHF
DNA: TGTGCCAGTACCGGACAAACCGGCCGCTATCAGCCCCAGCATTTT
D: .
V: TRBV19
J: TRBJ1-5
size: many